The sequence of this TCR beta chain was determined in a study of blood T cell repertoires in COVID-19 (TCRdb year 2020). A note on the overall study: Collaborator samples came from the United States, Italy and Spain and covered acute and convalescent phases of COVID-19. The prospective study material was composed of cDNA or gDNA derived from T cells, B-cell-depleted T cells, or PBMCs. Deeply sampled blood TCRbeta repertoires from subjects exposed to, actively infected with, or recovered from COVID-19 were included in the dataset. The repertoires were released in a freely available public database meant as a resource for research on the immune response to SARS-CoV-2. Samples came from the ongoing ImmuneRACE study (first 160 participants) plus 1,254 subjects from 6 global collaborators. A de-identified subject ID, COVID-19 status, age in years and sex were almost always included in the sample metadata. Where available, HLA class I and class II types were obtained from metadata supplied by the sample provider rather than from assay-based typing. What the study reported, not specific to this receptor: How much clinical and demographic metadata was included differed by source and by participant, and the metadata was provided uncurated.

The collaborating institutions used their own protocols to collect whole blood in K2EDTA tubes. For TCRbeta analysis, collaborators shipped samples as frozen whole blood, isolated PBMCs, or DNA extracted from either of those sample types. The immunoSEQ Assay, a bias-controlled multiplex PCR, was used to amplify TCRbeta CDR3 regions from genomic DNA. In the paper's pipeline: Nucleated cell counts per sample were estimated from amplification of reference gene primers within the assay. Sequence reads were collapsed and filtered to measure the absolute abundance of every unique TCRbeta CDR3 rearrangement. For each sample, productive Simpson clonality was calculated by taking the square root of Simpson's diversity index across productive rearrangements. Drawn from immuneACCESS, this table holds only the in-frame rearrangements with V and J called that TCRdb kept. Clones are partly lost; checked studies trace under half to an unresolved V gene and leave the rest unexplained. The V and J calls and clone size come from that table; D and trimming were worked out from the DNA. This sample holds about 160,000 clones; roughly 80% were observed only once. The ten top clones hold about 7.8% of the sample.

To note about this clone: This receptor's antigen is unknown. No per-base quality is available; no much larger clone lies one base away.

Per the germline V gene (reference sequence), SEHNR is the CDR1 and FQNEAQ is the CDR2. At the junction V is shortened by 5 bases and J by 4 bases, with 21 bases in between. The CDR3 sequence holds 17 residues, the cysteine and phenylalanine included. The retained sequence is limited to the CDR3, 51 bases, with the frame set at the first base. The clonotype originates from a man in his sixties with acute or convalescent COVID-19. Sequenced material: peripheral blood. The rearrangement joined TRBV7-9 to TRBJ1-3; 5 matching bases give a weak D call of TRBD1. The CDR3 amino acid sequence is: CASSLSFVGGTGNTIYF. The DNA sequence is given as TGTGCCAGCAGCCTCTCGTTTGTCGGGGGAACGGGAAACACCATATATTTT.